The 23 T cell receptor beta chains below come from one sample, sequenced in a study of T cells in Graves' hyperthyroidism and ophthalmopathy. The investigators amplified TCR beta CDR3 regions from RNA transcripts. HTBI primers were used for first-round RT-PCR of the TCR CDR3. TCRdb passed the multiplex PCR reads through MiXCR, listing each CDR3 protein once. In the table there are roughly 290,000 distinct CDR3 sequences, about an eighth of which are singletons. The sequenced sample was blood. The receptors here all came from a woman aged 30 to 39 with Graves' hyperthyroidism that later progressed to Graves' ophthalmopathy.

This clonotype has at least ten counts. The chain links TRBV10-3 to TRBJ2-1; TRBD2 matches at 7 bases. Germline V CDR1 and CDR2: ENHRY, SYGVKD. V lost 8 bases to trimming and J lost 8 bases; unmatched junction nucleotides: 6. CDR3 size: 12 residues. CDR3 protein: CAIWREPHEQFF. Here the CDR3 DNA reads TGTGCCATCTGGCGGGAGCCCCATGAGCAGTTCTTC.

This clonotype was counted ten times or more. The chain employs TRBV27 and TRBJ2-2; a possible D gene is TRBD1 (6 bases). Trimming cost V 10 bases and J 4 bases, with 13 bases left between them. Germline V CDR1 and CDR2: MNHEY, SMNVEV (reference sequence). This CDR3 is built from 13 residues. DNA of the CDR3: TGTGCCACCTTGTCAGGGGCCACCGGGGAGCTGTTTTTT. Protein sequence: CATLSGATGELFF.

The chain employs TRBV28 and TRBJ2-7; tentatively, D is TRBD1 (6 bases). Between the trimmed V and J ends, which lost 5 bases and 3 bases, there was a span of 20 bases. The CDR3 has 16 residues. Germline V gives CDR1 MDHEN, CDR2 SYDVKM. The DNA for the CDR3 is TGTGCCAGCAGTCTCTCGTCAGCTGGACAGAACTACGAGCAGTACTTC. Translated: CASSLSSAGQNYEQYF.

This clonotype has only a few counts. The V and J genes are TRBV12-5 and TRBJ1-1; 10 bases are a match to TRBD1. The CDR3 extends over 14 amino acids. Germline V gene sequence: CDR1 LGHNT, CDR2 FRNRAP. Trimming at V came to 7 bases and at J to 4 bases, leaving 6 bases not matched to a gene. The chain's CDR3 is CASAFGTGVTEAFF. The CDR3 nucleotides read TGTGCTAGTGCCTTCGGGACAGGGGTCACTGAAGCTTTCTTT.

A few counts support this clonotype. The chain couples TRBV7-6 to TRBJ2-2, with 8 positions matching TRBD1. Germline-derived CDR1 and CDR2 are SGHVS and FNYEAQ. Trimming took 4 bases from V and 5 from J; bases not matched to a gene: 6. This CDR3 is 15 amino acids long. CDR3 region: CASSYRQGTTGELFF. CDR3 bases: TGTGCCAGCAGCTATCGACAGGGGACAACCGGGGAGCTGTTTTTT.

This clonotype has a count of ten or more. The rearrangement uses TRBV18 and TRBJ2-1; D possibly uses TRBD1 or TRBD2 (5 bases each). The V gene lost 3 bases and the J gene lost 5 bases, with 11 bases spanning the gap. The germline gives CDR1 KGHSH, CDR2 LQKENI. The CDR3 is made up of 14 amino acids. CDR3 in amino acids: CASSPLPGHNEQFF. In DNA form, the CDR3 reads TGTGCCAGCTCACCCCTCCCGGGACACAATGAGCAGTTCTTC.

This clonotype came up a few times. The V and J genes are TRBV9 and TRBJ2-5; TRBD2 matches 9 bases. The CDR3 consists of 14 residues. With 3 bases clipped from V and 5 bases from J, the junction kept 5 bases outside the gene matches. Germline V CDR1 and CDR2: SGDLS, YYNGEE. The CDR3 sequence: CASSGAGGRETQYF. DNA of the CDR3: TGTGCCAGCAGCGGAGCGGGAGGAAGGGAGACCCAGTACTTC. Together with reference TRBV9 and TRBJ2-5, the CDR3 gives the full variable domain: DSGVTQTPKHLITATGQRVTLRCSPRSGDLSVYWYQQSLDQGLQFLIQYYNGEERAKGNILERFSAQQFPDLHSELNLSSLELGDSALYFCASSGAGGRETQYFGPGTRLLVL.

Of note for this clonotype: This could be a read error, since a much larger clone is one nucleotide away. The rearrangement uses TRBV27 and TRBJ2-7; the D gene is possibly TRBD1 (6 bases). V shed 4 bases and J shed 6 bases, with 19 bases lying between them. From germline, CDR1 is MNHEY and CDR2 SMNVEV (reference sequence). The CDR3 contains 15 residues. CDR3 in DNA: TGTGCCAGCAGTTCTTACCGGGACATGGACGCCGAGCAGTACTTC. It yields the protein CASSSYRDMDAEQYF.

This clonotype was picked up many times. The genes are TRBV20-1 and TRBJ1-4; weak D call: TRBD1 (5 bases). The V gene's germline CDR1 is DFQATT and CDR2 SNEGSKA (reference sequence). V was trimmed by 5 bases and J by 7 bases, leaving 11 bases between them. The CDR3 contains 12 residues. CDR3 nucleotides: TGCAGTGCTCGGGGCGCGGGTGAAAAACTGTTTTTT. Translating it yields CSARGAGEKLFF.

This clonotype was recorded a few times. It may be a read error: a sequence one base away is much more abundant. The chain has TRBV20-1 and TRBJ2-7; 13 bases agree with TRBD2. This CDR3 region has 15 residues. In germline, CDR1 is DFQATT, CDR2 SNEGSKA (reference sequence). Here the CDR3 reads CSARGTSGVFYEQYF. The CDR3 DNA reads TGCAGTGCCAGAGGGACTAGCGGGGTCTTCTACGAGCAGTACTTC.

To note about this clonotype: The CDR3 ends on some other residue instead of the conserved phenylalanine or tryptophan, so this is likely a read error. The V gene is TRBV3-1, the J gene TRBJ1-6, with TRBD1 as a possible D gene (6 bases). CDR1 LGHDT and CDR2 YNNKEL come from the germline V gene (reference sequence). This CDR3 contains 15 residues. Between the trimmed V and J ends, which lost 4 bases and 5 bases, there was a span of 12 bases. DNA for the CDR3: TGTGCCAGCAGCCGAGGACAGAGAGATAATTCACCCCTCCACCTT. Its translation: CASSRGQRDNSPLHL.

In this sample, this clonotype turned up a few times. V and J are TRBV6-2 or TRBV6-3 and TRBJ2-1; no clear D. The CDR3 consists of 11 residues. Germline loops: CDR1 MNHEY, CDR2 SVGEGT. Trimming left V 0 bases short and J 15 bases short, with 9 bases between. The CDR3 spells CASSYSGLRFF. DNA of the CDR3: TGTGCCAGCAGTTACTCAGGTCTGAGGTTCTTC.

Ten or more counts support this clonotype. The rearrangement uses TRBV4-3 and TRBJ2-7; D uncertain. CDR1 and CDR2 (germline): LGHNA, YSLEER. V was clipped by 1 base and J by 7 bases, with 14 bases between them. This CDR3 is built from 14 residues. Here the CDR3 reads CASSQGAARAEQYF. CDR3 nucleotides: TGCGCCAGCAGCCAAGGGGCAGCCCGGGCTGAGCAGTACTTC.

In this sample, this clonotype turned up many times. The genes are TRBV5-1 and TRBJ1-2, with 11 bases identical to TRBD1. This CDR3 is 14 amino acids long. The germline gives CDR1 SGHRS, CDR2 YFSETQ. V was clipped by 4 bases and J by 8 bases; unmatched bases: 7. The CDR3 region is CASSHGQGAEGYTF. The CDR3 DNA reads TGCGCCAGCAGCCACGGACAGGGGGCAGAAGGCTACACCTTC.

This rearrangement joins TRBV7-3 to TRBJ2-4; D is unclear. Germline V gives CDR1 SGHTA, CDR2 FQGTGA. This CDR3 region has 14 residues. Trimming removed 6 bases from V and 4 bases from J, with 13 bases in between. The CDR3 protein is CASSENYSKNIQYF. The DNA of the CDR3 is TGTGCCAGCAGTGAGAACTACTCTAAAAACATTCAGTACTTC.

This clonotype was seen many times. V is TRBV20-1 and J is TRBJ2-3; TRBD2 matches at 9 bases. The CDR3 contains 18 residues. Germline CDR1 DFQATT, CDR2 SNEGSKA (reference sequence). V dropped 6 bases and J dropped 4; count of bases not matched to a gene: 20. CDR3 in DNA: TGCAGTGCAAGTGAGCGTGGGATGCGGGAGGGCCAGGCAGATACGCAGTATTTT. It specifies CSASERGMREGQADTQYF.

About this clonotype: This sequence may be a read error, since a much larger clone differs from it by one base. CDR3 bases: TGTGCCGGCAGCTTGGGGGCCGGGACTAGCGTAATAGTGGGCTACAATGAGCAGTTCTTC. It specifies CAGSLGAGTSVIVGYNEQFF. The chain links TRBV13 to TRBJ2-1, with TRBD2 identical over 10 bases. This CDR3 has 20 amino acids. CDR1 and CDR2 from the germline V gene are PRHDT and FYEKMQ (reference sequence).

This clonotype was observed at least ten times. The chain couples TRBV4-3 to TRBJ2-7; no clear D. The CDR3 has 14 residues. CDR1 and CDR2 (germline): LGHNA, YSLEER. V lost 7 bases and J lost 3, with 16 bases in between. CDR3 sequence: CASIPRHDDYEQYF. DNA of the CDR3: TGCGCCAGCATCCCTAGGCACGACGACTACGAGCAGTACTTC.

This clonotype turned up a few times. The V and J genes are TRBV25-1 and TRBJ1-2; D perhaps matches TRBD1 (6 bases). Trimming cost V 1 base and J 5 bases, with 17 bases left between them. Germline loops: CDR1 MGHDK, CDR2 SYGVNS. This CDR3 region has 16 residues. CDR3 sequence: CASSESQGGSFYGYTF. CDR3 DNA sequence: TGTGCCAGCAGTGAATCCCAAGGGGGTTCCTTTTATGGCTACACCTTC.

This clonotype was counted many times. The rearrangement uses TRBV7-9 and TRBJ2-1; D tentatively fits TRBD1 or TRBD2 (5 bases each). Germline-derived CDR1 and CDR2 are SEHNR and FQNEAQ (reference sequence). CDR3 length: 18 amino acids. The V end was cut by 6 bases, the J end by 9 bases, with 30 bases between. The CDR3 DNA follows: TGTGCCAGCAGGCGGCAAAATGTCCGGGACGGGCCGACGTTTGAGCAGTTCTTC. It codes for CASRRQNVRDGPTFEQFF.

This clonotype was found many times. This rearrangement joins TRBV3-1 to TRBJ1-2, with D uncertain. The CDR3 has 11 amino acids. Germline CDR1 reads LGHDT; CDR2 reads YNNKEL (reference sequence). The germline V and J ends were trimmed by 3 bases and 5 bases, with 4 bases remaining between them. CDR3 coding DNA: TGTGCCAGCAGCCACTCTTATGGCTACACCTTC. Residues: CASSHSYGYTF.

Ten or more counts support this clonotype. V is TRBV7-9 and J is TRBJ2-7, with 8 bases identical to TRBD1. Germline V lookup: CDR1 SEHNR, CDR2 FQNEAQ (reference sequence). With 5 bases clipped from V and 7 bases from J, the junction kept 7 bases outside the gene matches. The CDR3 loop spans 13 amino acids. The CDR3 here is CASSLTGDREQYF. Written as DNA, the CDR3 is TGTGCCAGCAGCCTGACAGGGGATCGGGAGCAGTACTTC.

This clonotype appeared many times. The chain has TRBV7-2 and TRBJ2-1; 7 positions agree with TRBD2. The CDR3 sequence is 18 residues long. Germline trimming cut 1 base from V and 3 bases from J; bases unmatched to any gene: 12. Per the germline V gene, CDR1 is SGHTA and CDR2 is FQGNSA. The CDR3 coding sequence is TGTGCCAGCAGCTTAGAGTTAGGGGCGGGACTACTCTACAATGAGCAGTTCTTC. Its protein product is CASSLELGAGLLYNEQFF.